This T cell receptor beta chain was captured in a study of blood T cell repertoires in COVID-19. Living in under 30 US areas, the participants were between roughly 18 and 90 years of age. Cohorts were determined from participant-reported clinical history. Looked up from germline, CDR1 is SEHNR and CDR2 is FQNEAQ (reference sequence). Trimming removed 5 bases from V and 1 base from J, with 12 bases in between. This CDR3 spans 15 amino acids. Original data processing: Reference gene primer amplification in the assay estimated nucleated cell counts. Generated by immunoSEQ multiplex PCR, the TCRdb table keeps only in-frame clones and is missing some. That table supplies the V and J calls and clone size; D and trimming were determined from the DNA. Among under 250,000 clones listed, 70% to 90% were seen once.

The TCR comes from a woman aged 50 to 60 with acute COVID-19. Material for sequencing was PBMCs or T cells enriched from blood (not recorded which). The genes are TRBV7-9 and TRBJ2-1; weak D call: TRBD2 (6 bases). In nucleotides, the CDR3 is TGTGCCAGCAGCCCATCCGGGGGATCCTACAATGAGCAGTTCTTC. It translates to CASSPSGGSYNEQFF.